The 20 T cell receptor beta chains listed next were all sequenced from one sample in a study of T cell responses to AZD1222 COVID-19 vaccine. Measured with immunoSEQ multiplex PCR; TCRdb has only the in-frame clones, and not every one. Among about 150,000 clones listed, around nine tenths were seen once. The source was peripheral blood, collected on day 0 of AZD1222 vaccination. The receptors were sampled from an adult in good health.

The chain couples TRBV9 to TRBJ2-3, with TRBD1 identical over 7 bases. This CDR3 spans 17 amino acids. V shed 4 bases and J 1 base; nucleotides not matched to a gene: 12. Per the germline V gene, CDR1 is SGDLS and CDR2 is YYNGEE. The CDR3 DNA is TGTGCCAGCAGCCCAAAAGGATTCACAGGGGGCACAGATACGCAGTATTTT. Protein product: CASSPKGFTGGTDTQYF.

The chain has TRBV9 and TRBJ1-6; D gene ambiguous. The CDR3 totals 13 residues. Germline CDR1 SGDLS, CDR2 YYNGEE. V lost 3 bases and J 7 bases, leaving 8 bases between the germline ends. CDR3 region: CASSGPLNSPLHF. The CDR3 region has the DNA TGTGCCAGCAGCGGCCCCTTAAATTCACCCCTCCACTTT.

The chain employs TRBV28 and TRBJ1-6; perhaps TRBD1 as D (5 bases). CDR1 is MDHEN and CDR2 is SYDVKM in the germline V gene. V was trimmed by 5 bases and J by 7 bases, leaving 9 bases between them. CDR3 size: 13 residues. CDR3 sequence reads: CASSRGTNSPLHF. The CDR3 DNA reads as TGTGCCAGCAGTAGGGGAACAAATTCACCCCTCCACTTT.

The chain is built from TRBV6-1 and TRBJ1-2; possible D gene TRBD1, 6 bases. V was trimmed by 3 bases and J by 7 bases, leaving 21 bases between them. This CDR3 has 16 amino acids. Germline-derived CDR1 and CDR2 are MNHNS and SASEGT. In DNA form, the CDR3 reads TGTGCCAGCAGTGAGGGTAGGGGGGGAAGTTTAGGTGGCTACACCTTC. Amino acid sequence: CASSEGRGGSLGGYTF.

The chain couples TRBV24-1 to TRBJ2-1; maybe TRBD1 (6 bases). Germline V gene data show CDR1 as KGHDR and CDR2 as SFDVKD. The ends were cut back, 2 bases at V and 2 bases at J, with 9 bases in the middle. The CDR3 is made up of 15 amino acids. The CDR3 region is CATSDYGGPYNEQFF. The CDR3 DNA reads TGTGCCACCAGTGATTATGGGGGCCCCTACAATGAGCAGTTCTTC.

The rearrangement uses TRBV19 and TRBJ1-5; TRBD1 agrees at 9 bases. This CDR3 is 15 amino acids long. The V gene's germline CDR1 is LNHDA and CDR2 SQIVND (reference sequence). Losses at the gene ends were 7 bases for V and 1 base for J; bases not matched to a gene: 5. CDR3 amino acids: CASKLDRGSNQPQHF. For the CDR3, the DNA is TGTGCCAGTAAACTGGACAGGGGAAGCAATCAGCCCCAGCATTTT.

The chain employs TRBV7-3 and TRBJ2-7, with D maybe TRBD1 (6 bases). V dropped 3 bases and J dropped 2 bases, with 11 bases sitting between them. Germline V gene data show CDR1 as SGHTA and CDR2 as FQGTGA. This CDR3 has 14 amino acids. The CDR3 DNA is TGTGCCAGCAGCTTCGGGACAACTCCCTACGAGCAGTACTTC. It is translated as CASSFGTTPYEQYF.

The chain employs TRBV18 and TRBJ1-4; no reliable D call. The CDR3 is made up of 15 amino acids. V was clipped by 5 bases and J by 8 bases, with 18 bases between them. Germline V gene data show CDR1 as KGHSH and CDR2 as LQKENI. CDR3 loop: CASSSWTKGSEKLFF. The CDR3 bases are TGTGCCAGCTCATCCTGGACTAAGGGCTCGGAAAAACTGTTTTTT.

This chain links TRBV7-7 with TRBJ2-2; a possible D gene is TRBD1 (6 bases). Between the trimmed V and J ends, which lost 11 bases and 0 bases, there was a span of 13 bases. The CDR3 totals 14 residues. Germline lookup yields CDR1 SSHAT and CDR2 FNYEAQ (reference sequence). The CDR3 loop reads CALARTANTGELFF. CDR3 DNA sequence: TGTGCCTTAGCCAGGACAGCGAACACCGGGGAGCTGTTTTTT.

This chain uses TRBV6-2 or TRBV6-3 with TRBJ1-1, with 7 bases lining up with TRBD1. Germline loops: CDR1 MNHEY, CDR2 SVGEGT. V shed 5 bases and J 4 bases; nucleotides not matched to a gene: 10. The CDR3 sequence is 15 residues long. The CDR3 loop is CASSPGQAGSTEAFF. The CDR3 bases are TGTGCCAGCAGTCCCGGACAGGCCGGGAGCACTGAAGCTTTCTTT.

This rearrangement joins TRBV23-1 to TRBJ1-1, with TRBD1 identical over 7 bases. TRBV23-1 is identified as an open reading frame with a role that is uncertain. There are 16 residues in the CDR3. V gave up 2 bases and J gave up 4 bases; unmatched junction bases: 10. CDR3 nucleotides: TGCGCCAGCAGTCAACCACAGGGGCGGCACTGCACTGAAGCTTTCTTT. It is translated as CASSQPQGRHCTEAFF.

CDR3 nucleotides: TGTGCCATCAGTGAGTCGAAGTTCTTTAATTCACCCCTCCACTTT. Its protein is CAISESKFFNSPLHF. The V and J genes are TRBV10-3 and TRBJ1-6; no firm D call. V was clipped by 0 bases and J by 6 bases, with 9 bases between them. This CDR3 has 15 residues. Germline V gives CDR1 ENHRY, CDR2 SYGVKD.

This clone was picked up one time. The V gene is TRBV11-3, the J gene TRBJ1-2; possibly TRBD1 for D (6 bases). The CDR3 has 13 residues. Germline CDR1 SGHNT, CDR2 YENEEA. V was pared by 3 bases and J by 6 bases, with 11 bases between. The CDR3 nucleotides read TGTGCCAGCAGCTTCGACGGGGGCGATGGCTACACCTTC. Its translation: CASSFDGGDGYTF.

The chain couples TRBV12-3 or TRBV12-4 to TRBJ1-1; D gene uncertain. The CDR3 extends over 13 amino acids. Trimming stripped 2 bases from V and 2 bases from J, with 6 bases between. DNA of the CDR3: TGTGCCAGCAGTTTAAAGGCAAACACTGAAGCTTTCTTT. Encoded protein: CASSLKANTEAFF.

The CDR3 region has the DNA TGTGCCAGCAGCCAAGGCCCCGTCACAGATACGCAGTATTTT. Its protein is CASSQGPVTDTQYF. This chain connects TRBV3-1 (or the pseudogene TRBV3-2) to TRBJ2-3; the D is unclear. Germline V gives CDR1 LGHDT, CDR2 YNNKEL (reference sequence). V gave up 1 base and J gave up 2 bases, with 7 bases separating them. The CDR3 has 14 amino acids.

The rearrangement joins TRBV6-5 to TRBJ2-7; unclear D gene. V was shortened by 6 bases and J by 2 bases, with 8 bases between the two germline ends. Germline CDR1 and CDR2: MNHEY and SVGAGI. The CDR3 is 12 residues long. The CDR3 DNA sequence: TGTGCCAGCAGAGACACCACCTACGAGCAGTACTTC. Protein sequence: CASRDTTYEQYF.

This chain uses TRBV15 with TRBJ2-1; TRBD2 matches at 14 bases. Germline-derived CDR1 and CDR2 are LNHNV and YYDKDF (reference sequence). The CDR3 extends over 15 amino acids. V was pared by 5 bases and J by 3 bases, with 0 bases of the junction left unmatched. The CDR3 DNA reads TGTGCCACCAGCGGGACTAGCGGGAGCTACAATGAGCAGTTCTTC. It translates to CATSGTSGSYNEQFF.

The V and J genes are TRBV25-1 and TRBJ1-4; 7 bases agree with TRBD1. In germline, CDR1 is MGHDK, CDR2 SYGVNS. The CDR3 has 13 residues. The ends lost 4 bases at V and 8 bases at J; junction bases unmatched: 4. CDR3 in DNA: TGTGCCAGCAGTGCGACAGGGATCGAAAAACTGTTTTTT. It translates to CASSATGIEKLFF.

The chain has TRBV12-3 or TRBV12-4 and TRBJ1-5; the D gene is possibly TRBD1 (5 bases). This CDR3 is 13 amino acids long. The V gene lost 5 bases and the J gene lost 3 bases, with 8 bases spanning the gap. CDR3 DNA sequence: TGTGCCAGCAGTACAGGTTACAATCAGCCCCAGCATTTT. This gives the protein CASSTGYNQPQHF.

The chain joins TRBV6-1 to TRBJ1-4; D not certain. The CDR3 has 15 residues. Germline loops: CDR1 MNHNS, CDR2 SASEGT. V gave up 1 base and J gave up 4 bases, with 10 bases separating them. DNA of the CDR3: TGTGCCAGCAGTGAAGTGCCAGCCAATAATGAAAAACTGTTTTTT. Translation: CASSEVPANNEKLFF.